Below, 25 T cell receptor beta chains from the same sample are listed, as sequenced in a study of spatial heterogeneity in lung cancer. The time point here: blood at routine non-recurrence follow-up after resection. TCRdb reprocessed the 5' RACE reads with MiXCR, giving one entry per CDR3 protein. The table shows more than 9,000 distinct CDR3 sequences, with 20% to 25% occurring only once. Sample: PBMCs, taken at follow-up. All receptors come from a male donor with early-stage non-small cell lung cancer.

The gene calls are TRBV3-1 and TRBJ1-6; TRBD1 is a possible D gene (5 bases). The CDR3 contains 14 residues. CDR1 is LGHDT and CDR2 is YNNKEL in the germline V gene (reference sequence). With 1 base removed from V and 5 bases from J, the gap between germline ends came to 6 bases. In DNA form, the CDR3 reads TGTGCCAGCAGCCAAGTCAGGGATAATTCACCCCTCCACTTT. This translates into CASSQVRDNSPLHF.

By its share, this clonotype is medium-sized (0.01 to 0.1%). The CDR3 coding sequence is TGTGCCAGCAGCTTAGCGGAGACAGGGTTCTACGAGCAGTACTTC. This translates into CASSLAETGFYEQYF. This chain joins TRBV7-2 and TRBJ2-7; 7 positions agree with TRBD1. This CDR3 region has 15 residues. Germline V gene sequence: CDR1 SGHTA, CDR2 FQGNSA. Trimming at V came to 0 bases and at J to 3 bases, leaving 5 bases not matched to a gene.

The V gene is TRBV29-1, the J gene TRBJ2-7; 8 nucleotides align to TRBD2. This CDR3 contains 13 residues. The V and J ends lost 7 bases and 3 bases, in that order; junction bases with no gene match: 8. Germline CDR1 is SQVTM and CDR2 is ANQGSEA. CDR3 residues: CSAGLAGVYEQYF. The CDR3 nucleotides read TGCAGCGCCGGACTAGCCGGGGTCTACGAGCAGTACTTC.

Many counts were recorded for this clonotype. CDR3 nucleotides: TGCAGTGCTAGAACTAGCGTAGACTACGAGCAGTACTTC. This translates into CSARTSVDYEQYF. The chain carries TRBV20-1 and TRBJ2-7; 7 nucleotides match TRBD2. This CDR3 region has 13 residues. Germline V gene sequence: CDR1 DFQATT, CDR2 SNEGSKA (reference sequence). V gave up 2 bases and J gave up 3 bases; unmatched junction bases: 4.

This clonotype occurred many times. This sequence joins TRBV4-3 and TRBJ1-1; 8 bases agree with TRBD1. CDR1 LGHNA and CDR2 YSLEER come from the germline V gene. This CDR3 has 16 residues. Trimming took 1 base from V and 0 from J; bases not matched to a gene: 4. CDR3 in amino acids: CASSQGQTGVNTEAFF. The CDR3 DNA reads as TGCGCCAGCAGCCAAGGCCAGACAGGGGTGAACACTGAAGCTTTCTTT.

The chain carries TRBV29-1 and TRBJ2-2, with D unresolved. The CDR3 length is 13 residues. V was shortened by 4 bases and J by 4 bases, with 10 bases between the two germline ends. Germline-derived CDR1 and CDR2 are SQVTM and ANQGSEA. The CDR3 protein is CSVVGLGTGELFF. The CDR3 bases are TGCAGCGTTGTTGGCCTAGGCACCGGGGAGCTGTTTTTT.

By frequency in the sample, this clonotype is hyperexpanded (1% or more). This chain links TRBV4-2 with TRBJ1-5, with D unclear. The CDR3 spans 15 residues. Trimming took 2 bases from V and 0 from J, leaving 8 bases between them. Germline CDR1 and CDR2: LGHNA and YNFKEQ. CDR3 nucleotide sequence: TGTGCCAGCAGCCAATACCACAATAGCAATCAGCCCCAGCATTTT. Its translation: CASSQYHNSNQPQHF.

This clonotype is classed as medium-sized. The gene calls are TRBV28 and TRBJ1-4; D remains unclear. Trimming pared 11 bases from V and 3 bases from J, leaving 13 bases between. The CDR3 length is 13 residues. The germline gives CDR1 MDHEN, CDR2 SYDVKM. The CDR3 nucleotides are TGTGCCGCGGAAGGCGGTGCTAATGAAAAACTGTTTTTT. Its protein product is CAAEGGANEKLFF.

This clonotype ranks as medium-sized. The rearrangement joins TRBV12-3 or TRBV12-4 to TRBJ1-3; D is uncertain. This CDR3 is built from 15 residues. With 3 bases removed from V and 2 bases from J, the gap between germline ends came to 11 bases. CDR3 coding DNA: TGTGCCAGCAGTTTCCGCCTAGCTCCTGGAAACACCATATATTTT. This codes for CASSFRLAPGNTIYF.

By share, this clonotype ranks as medium-sized. The rearrangement joins TRBV7-9 to TRBJ2-1, with D hard to call. Trimming took off 0 bases at V and 9 bases at J, with 9 bases between the two ends. CDR3 length: 13 residues. Germline assignment: CDR1 SEHNR and CDR2 FQNEAQ (reference sequence). The CDR3 sequence is CASSLAGHSEQFF. CDR3 coding DNA: TGTGCCAGCAGCTTAGCAGGGCACAGTGAGCAGTTCTTC.

This clonotype turned up a few times. Here the CDR3 DNA reads TGCAGTGCTACCGGGACTAGCGACACAGATACGCAGTATTTT. This gives the protein CSATGTSDTDTQYF. V and J are TRBV20-1 and TRBJ2-3; TRBD2 matches 10 bases. Germline trimming cut 4 bases from V and 2 bases from J; bases unmatched to any gene: 3. CDR1 and CDR2 (germline): DFQATT, SNEGSKA (reference sequence). CDR3 length: 14 residues.

This clonotype was seen at least ten times. V usage is TRBV12-3 or TRBV12-4 and J usage is TRBJ1-1, with D possibly being TRBD1 (5 bases). The CDR3 runs 17 residues. Trimming stripped 0 bases from V and 3 bases from J, with 17 bases between. DNA for the CDR3: TGTGCCAGCAGTTTAGCGACCAGTCGGGGCGCGGACACTGAAGCTTTCTTT. It is translated as CASSLATSRGADTEAFF.

In this sample, this clonotype turned up many times. The chain uses TRBV3-1 and TRBJ2-3; maybe TRBD2 (6 bases). Per the germline V gene, CDR1 is LGHDT and CDR2 is YNNKEL (reference sequence). The V end lost 0 bases, the J end lost 8 bases, and 15 bases lay between the germline ends. The CDR3 is 15 amino acids. The chain's CDR3 is CASSQDASLGGTQYF. For the CDR3, the DNA is TGTGCCAGCAGCCAAGATGCCAGCCTCGGGGGTACGCAGTATTTT.

This clonotype was seen at least ten times. The V gene is TRBV29-1, the J gene TRBJ2-3; D is possibly TRBD2 (6 bases). The CDR3 has 15 residues. Germline V gene data show CDR1 as SQVTM and CDR2 as ANQGSEA. V lost 1 base to trimming and J lost 2 bases, with 13 bases between them. The CDR3 nucleotides read TGCAGCGTTGAAGTAACCAAGCGGGTCACAGATACGCAGTATTTT. This gives the protein CSVEVTKRVTDTQYF.

This chain links TRBV20-1 with TRBJ2-2, with 7 bases matching TRBD1. Trimming removed 0 bases from V and 8 bases from J; junction bases left unmatched: 3. The CDR3 runs 13 residues. CDR1 and CDR2 from the germline V gene are DFQATT and SNEGSKA (reference sequence). For the CDR3, the DNA is TGCAGTGCTAGAGATGGGACAGTGGGGGAGCTGTTTTTT. As protein: CSARDGTVGELFF.

This clonotype was detected a few times. The V and J genes are TRBV30 and TRBJ2-3, with D possibly being TRBD2 (6 bases). The CDR3 is 13 amino acids. Germline V lookup: CDR1 GTSNPN, CDR2 SVGIG (reference sequence). Trimming took off 4 bases at V and 5 bases at J, with 13 bases between the two ends. CDR3 sequence: CAWTEGRGDTQYF. CDR3 nucleotides: TGTGCCTGGACCGAGGGGCGGGGAGATACGCAGTATTTT.

This chain links TRBV6-6 with TRBJ2-7, with TRBD2 matching over 9 bases. Germline CDR1 and CDR2: MNHNY and SVGAGI (reference sequence). V lost 2 bases, J lost 4 bases, and 9 bases stayed unmatched. This CDR3 region has 16 residues. CDR3 sequence: CASSYPGVAGVYEQYF. The DNA of the CDR3 is TGTGCCAGCAGTTACCCCGGGGTAGCGGGAGTGTACGAGCAGTACTTC.

The chain has TRBV5-1 and TRBJ2-3, with a weak D call TRBD2 (6 bases). This CDR3 is built from 15 residues. With 0 bases removed from V and 2 bases from J, the gap between germline ends came to 10 bases. Germline CDR1 and CDR2: SGHRS and YFSETQ. This CDR3 is CASSLASALTDTQYF. CDR3 DNA sequence: TGCGCCAGCAGCTTGGCTAGCGCGCTCACAGATACGCAGTATTTT.

This clonotype was observed a few times. The chain employs TRBV4-1 and TRBJ1-2; 10 bases agree with TRBD1. The CDR3 has 16 amino acids. Trimming removed 0 bases from V and 3 bases from J; junction bases left unmatched: 4. The germline gives CDR1 MGHRA, CDR2 YSYEKL. DNA for the CDR3: TGCGCCAGCAGCCAAGATCGGACAGGGGGGCACTATGGCTACACCTTC. This translates into CASSQDRTGGHYGYTF.

This clonotype rates as medium-sized. The J gene is TRBJ2-1, the V gene TRBV11-2, with 8 bases lining up with TRBD1. The V gene's germline CDR1 is SGHAT and CDR2 FQNNGV. This CDR3 has 14 amino acids. CDR3 sequence: CSEGDRPSYNEQFF. Written as DNA, the CDR3 is TGTTCCGAGGGGGACAGGCCCTCCTACAATGAGCAGTTCTTC.

In this sample, this clonotype turned up many times. This chain links TRBV7-8 with TRBJ1-5, with a possible D match to TRBD1 (5 bases). Germline V gene sequence: CDR1 SGHVS, CDR2 FQNEAQ. V dropped 3 bases and J dropped 3 bases, with 9 bases sitting between them. The length of the CDR3 is 14 residues. This CDR3 is CASSLGDHNQPQHF. CDR3 DNA: TGTGCCAGCAGCTTGGGGGATCACAATCAGCCCCAGCATTTT.

This clonotype was observed at least ten times. The CDR3 region has the DNA TGCAGTGCTAGAGATGGCGGACAGGTTAATTCACCCCTCCACTTT. Translating gives CSARDGGQVNSPLHF. This sequence joins TRBV20-1 and TRBJ1-6; 7 bases map to TRBD1. The germline CDR1 and CDR2 sequences are DFQATT and SNEGSKA (reference sequence). The CDR3 runs to 15 residues. The trim removed 0 bases at V and 6 bases at J, leaving 5 bases unmatched.

In its sample, this clonotype was seen many times. V and J are TRBV3-1 and TRBJ2-2; D not resolved. The V end lost 6 bases, the J end lost 2 bases, and 7 bases lay between the germline ends. The CDR3 is 13 residues long. CDR1 and CDR2 from the germline V gene are LGHDT and YNNKEL (reference sequence). CDR3 amino acids: CASSRSNTGELFF. The DNA for the CDR3 is TGTGCCAGCAGTAGAAGTAACACCGGGGAGCTGTTTTTT.

This chain connects TRBV15 to TRBJ2-7; the D call may be TRBD1 or TRBD2 (5 bases each). Deletions cut 3 bases from V and 3 bases from J, with 12 bases between. This CDR3 is 14 amino acids long. The V gene's germline CDR1 is LNHNV and CDR2 YYDKDF (reference sequence). CDR3 DNA: TGTGCCACCAGCAGGTCGAGGGGCCGCTACGAGCAGTACTTC. Its protein product is CATSRSRGRYEQYF.

This clonotype appeared many times. This chain joins TRBV3-1 and TRBJ2-5, with D perhaps TRBD1 (6 bases). Per germline, CDR1 LGHDT and CDR2 YNNKEL (reference sequence). Trimming cost V 4 bases and J 1 base, with 10 bases left between them. There are 14 residues in the CDR3. CDR3 sequence reads: CASSPQGGQETQYF. The CDR3 nucleotides are TGTGCCAGCAGCCCCCAAGGGGGCCAAGAGACCCAGTACTTC.